The 18 T cell receptor beta chains presented below share a single source sample, sequenced in a study of early T cells in non-severe SARS-CoV-2 infection. TCRdb recomputed calls from the 5' RACE reads with MiXCR, one row per CDR3 protein. The sample carries about 55,000 distinct CDR3 sequences, just under 15% recorded once. The sequenced sample was whole blood, obtained at baseline. Source of these receptors: an adult who was a healthcare worker with PCR-confirmed SARS-CoV-2 infection or an uninfected control (not recorded which).

This clonotype appeared a few times. The V gene is TRBV19, the J gene TRBJ2-1; 7 bases agree with TRBD2. Looked up from germline, CDR1 is LNHDA and CDR2 is SQIVND (reference sequence). There are 14 residues in the CDR3. V dropped 3 bases and J dropped 9; count of bases not matched to a gene: 8. CDR3 DNA: TGTGCCAGTAGTATTTTCGGCGGGGGATCTGAGCAGTTCTTC. Translation: CASSIFGGGSEQFF. Variable domain in full (rest from reference TRBV19 and TRBJ2-1): DGGITQSPKYLFRKEGQNVTLSCEQNLNHDAMYWYRQDPGQGLRLIYYSQIVNDFQKGDIAEGYSVSREKKESFPLTVTSAQKNPTAFYLCASSIFGGGSEQFFGPGTRLTVL.

V is TRBV11-2 and J is TRBJ2-7; a possible D gene is TRBD1 (5 bases). Germline V CDR1 and CDR2: SGHAT, FQNNGV. With 5 bases removed from V and 5 bases from J, the gap between germline ends came to 19 bases. The CDR3 loop spans 15 amino acids. For the CDR3, the DNA is TGTGCCAGCAGCGAACGCCGGACACGATTCCACGAGCAGTACTTC. Translated, it gives CASSERRTRFHEQYF.

This clonotype has a handful of counts. The chain employs TRBV6-5 and TRBJ2-6; tentatively, D is TRBD2 (6 bases). There are 16 residues in the CDR3. Per the germline V gene, CDR1 is MNHEY and CDR2 is SVGAGI. The ends were cut back, 5 bases at V and 4 bases at J, with 15 bases in the middle. CDR3 in DNA: TGTGCCAGCAGTCTCTACGGGGGTGGAGGGGCCAACGTCCTGACTTTC. Its translation: CASSLYGGGGANVLTF.

This clonotype was observed many times. V gene TRBV6-6 combines with J gene TRBJ1-5; D is undetermined. Germline values: CDR1 MNHNY, CDR2 SVGAGI (reference sequence). V lost 6 bases to trimming and J lost 3 bases, with 9 bases between them. CDR3 length equals 13 residues. The CDR3 nucleotides are TGTGCCAGCAGCCGCAACGACAATCAGCCCCAGCATTTT. It encodes CASSRNDNQPQHF.

The chain uses TRBV6-5 and TRBJ2-5, with a weak D call TRBD2 (5 bases). The V end lost 0 bases, the J end lost 3 bases, and 8 bases lay between the germline ends. The germline V gene encodes CDR1 MNHEY and CDR2 SVGAGI. The CDR3 extends over 14 amino acids. Here the CDR3 reads CASSYSSTKETQYF. The DNA of the CDR3 is TGTGCCAGCAGTTACTCGTCGACTAAAGAGACCCAGTACTTC.

This clonotype was detected ten times or more. The J gene is TRBJ1-3, the V gene TRBV20-1, with D unresolved. The CDR3 is 17 amino acids. Germline CDR1 is DFQATT and CDR2 is SNEGSKA (reference sequence). V was trimmed by 0 bases and J by 0 bases, leaving 15 bases between them. This CDR3 reads CSARDPRQPLSGNTIYF. The CDR3, as DNA: TGCAGTGCTAGAGATCCGCGCCAGCCCCTCTCTGGAAACACCATATATTTT.

This clonotype showed up many times. The chain links TRBV5-1 to TRBJ2-3, with D unclear. CDR3 length: 13 residues. The germline V gene has CDR1 SGHRS and CDR2 YFSETQ. Trimming removed 3 bases at V and 0 bases at J, with 5 bases between. CDR3 coding DNA: TGCGCCAGCAGCTCGGGCAGCACAGATACGCAGTATTTT. This codes for CASSSGSTDTQYF.

The chain links TRBV12-3 or TRBV12-4 to TRBJ2-1; 7 bases map to TRBD2. CDR3 length equals 14 residues. V gave up 1 base and J gave up 8 bases; unmatched junction bases: 5. In nucleotides, the CDR3 is TGTGCCAGCAGTTTAGGATTAGCGGGCTATGAGCAGTTCTTC. Amino acid sequence: CASSLGLAGYEQFF.

The chain employs TRBV6-1 and TRBJ2-2; D may match TRBD1 or TRBD2 (5 bases each). Between the trimmed V and J ends, which lost 6 bases and 2 bases, there was a span of 19 bases. There are 17 residues in the CDR3. The V gene's germline CDR1 is MNHNS and CDR2 SASEGT. The DNA of the CDR3 is TGTGCCAGCAGACCCTCACTTGGGACGGCCAACACCGGGGAGCTGTTTTTT. Protein sequence: CASRPSLGTANTGELFF.

The CDR3 sequence: CASSSGLAGINQETQYF. CDR3 sequence (DNA): TGCGCCAGCAGCTCAGGACTAGCGGGAATAAACCAAGAGACCCAGTACTTC. The chain is built from TRBV5-1 and TRBJ2-5; 12 nucleotides line up with TRBD2. Losses at the gene ends were 3 bases for V and 0 bases for J; bases not matched to a gene: 6. The CDR3 is 17 residues long. Germline V lookup: CDR1 SGHRS, CDR2 YFSETQ.

This clonotype has a handful of counts. J is TRBJ2-1 and V is TRBV24-1, with D possibly TRBD2 on 5 matching bases. V dropped 6 bases and J dropped 2 bases, with 7 bases sitting between them. The germline gives CDR1 KGHDR, CDR2 SFDVKD. The CDR3 totals 13 residues. In DNA, the CDR3 is TGTGCCACCAGTCGGGGAACCTACAATGAGCAGTTCTTC. The encoded protein is CATSRGTYNEQFF.

The chain is built from TRBV12-3 or TRBV12-4 and TRBJ2-7; D is uncertain. V was cut by 2 bases and J by 2 bases, with 7 bases left in between. The CDR3 has 13 amino acids. This chain's CDR3 is CASSLMGTYEQYF. The CDR3 DNA follows: TGTGCCAGCAGTTTAATGGGCACCTACGAGCAGTACTTC.

This clonotype showed up many times. V is TRBV19 and J is TRBJ2-3; 9 bases match TRBD2. CDR1 LNHDA and CDR2 SQIVND come from the germline V gene (reference sequence). V trimming: 3 bases; J trimming: 5 bases; junction bases outside the gene matches: 15. The CDR3 is made up of 18 amino acids. The CDR3 bases are TGTGCCAGTAGTATTTCCGCGGCTAGCGGGGAGAGGGGAGATACGCAGTATTTT. It specifies CASSISAASGERGDTQYF. The variable domain in full, with the rest retrieved from reference TRBV19 and TRBJ2-3, is DGGITQSPKYLFRKEGQNVTLSCEQNLNHDAMYWYRQDPGQGLRLIYYSQIVNDFQKGDIAEGYSVSREKKESFPLTVTSAQKNPTAFYLCASSISAASGERGDTQYFGPGTRLTVL.

This clonotype was detected a few times. This rearrangement joins TRBV28 to TRBJ2-7; weak D call: TRBD1 (5 bases). Germline CDR1 and CDR2: MDHEN and SYDVKM. This CDR3 region has 15 residues. Trimming stripped 5 bases from V and 3 bases from J, with 17 bases between. CDR3 protein: CASSRSGNYGYEQYF. CDR3 in DNA: TGTGCCAGCAGTCGATCAGGGAATTACGGCTACGAGCAGTACTTC. The whole variable domain, filled in from reference TRBV28 and TRBJ2-7, reads DVKVTQSSRYLVKRTGEKVFLECVQDMDHENMFWYRQDPGLGLRLIYFSYDVKMKEKGDIPEGYSVSREKKERFSLILESASTNQTSMYLCASSRSGNYGYEQYFGPGTRLTVT.

The gene calls are TRBV28 and TRBJ2-7; 7 nucleotides match TRBD1. Germline-derived CDR1 and CDR2 are MDHEN and SYDVKM. The CDR3 is 14 amino acids. With 5 bases clipped from V and 3 bases from J, the junction kept 7 bases outside the gene matches. The CDR3: CASSAAGGHYEQYF. The CDR3 DNA reads as TGTGCCAGCAGTGCCGCAGGGGGTCACTACGAGCAGTACTTC.

This clonotype is medium-sized. CDR3 residues: CASSPDAGSYEQYF. CDR3 sequence (DNA): TGTGCCAGCAGCCCGGACGCAGGGTCCTACGAGCAGTACTTC. The chain recombines TRBV4-2 with TRBJ2-7, with D tentatively TRBD1 (5 bases). CDR1 is LGHNA, CDR2 YNFKEQ, per germline. Trimming pared 4 bases from V and 1 base from J, leaving 11 bases between. The CDR3 runs 14 residues.

This clonotype was observed a few times. The V gene is TRBV6-5, the J gene TRBJ2-1, with D uncertain. CDR1 and CDR2 from the germline V gene are MNHEY and SVGAGI. This CDR3 is built from 16 residues. Trimming shortened V by 8 bases and J by 6 bases, and 23 bases separated the two germline ends. CDR3 nucleotides: TGTGCCAGCTCCCGGCGGTGGGGTATTTGGGGCAATGAGCAGTTCTTC. Protein: CASSRRWGIWGNEQFF.

This clonotype was picked up many times. The rearrangement uses TRBV7-2 and TRBJ1-5; unclear D gene. The CDR3 loop spans 13 amino acids. V gave up 2 bases and J gave up 6 bases, with 8 bases separating them. The germline V gene encodes CDR1 SGHTA and CDR2 FQGNSA. DNA of the CDR3: TGTGCCAGCAGCTTAAGGAGCGGTCAGCCCCAGCATTTT. Protein: CASSLRSGQPQHF.